Detailed here is one T cell receptor (beta chain). Its matching antigen is unknown. TCRdb re-called the 5' RACE reads, yielding one record per CDR3 amino acid sequence without DNA. The repertoire table contains 250,000 to 300,000 distinct CDR3 sequences. Germline CDR1 is LGHNA and CDR2 is YSLEER. The CDR3 is 15 amino acids. This sample is drawn from a study of T cells expressing NK-cell markers. Points from the study as a whole: Dominant NKG2C+ clonotypes in 6 or 7 donors made up about 1.0-8% of CD8+ T cells.

This receptor was taken from a man aged 18 to 29 in good health. This rearrangement joins TRBV4-3 to TRBJ2-7; there is no DNA to check the TCRdb D call of TRBD2. Source material: blood T cells: a sorted CD56 or NKG2C T cell subset, CD4+ or CD8+ T cells, or bulk PBMC T cells (not recorded which). The CDR3: CASSQDRSRDYEQYF.